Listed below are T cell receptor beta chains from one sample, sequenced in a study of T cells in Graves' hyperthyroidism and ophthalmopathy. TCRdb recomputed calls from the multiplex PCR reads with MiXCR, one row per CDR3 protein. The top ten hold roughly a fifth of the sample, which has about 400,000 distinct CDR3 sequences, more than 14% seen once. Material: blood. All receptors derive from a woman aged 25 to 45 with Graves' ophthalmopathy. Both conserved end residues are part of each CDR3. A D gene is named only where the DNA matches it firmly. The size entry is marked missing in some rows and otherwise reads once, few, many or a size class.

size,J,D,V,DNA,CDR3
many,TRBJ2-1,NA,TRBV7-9,TGTGCCAGCAGCTCGAGGACAGCCTACAATGAGCAGTTCTTC,CASSSRTAYNEQFF
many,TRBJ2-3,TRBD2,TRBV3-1,TGTGCCAGCAGTCCGCTAGCGGGGGTATCAGATACGCAGTATTTT,CASSPLAGVSDTQYF
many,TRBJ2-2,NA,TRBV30,TGTGCCTGGTCAAGAGGACAGCTTTACACCGGGGAGCTGTTTTTT,CAWSRGQLYTGELFF
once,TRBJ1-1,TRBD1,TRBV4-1,TGCGCCAGCAGCCAATACAGGGGCTCTGAAGCTTTCTTT,CASSQYRGSEAFF
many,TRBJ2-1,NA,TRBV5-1,TGCGCCAGCAGCCCTTGGCGGGGCTCCTACAATGAGCAGTTCTTC,CASSPWRGSYNEQFF
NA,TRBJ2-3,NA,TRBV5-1,TGCGCCAGCAGCCTGGCGGGCACAGATAAGCAGTATTTT,CASSLAGTDKQYF
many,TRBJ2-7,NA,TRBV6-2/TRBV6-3,TGTGCCAGCAGTTCGGGGTTACCCCCAAACGAGCAGTACTTC,CASSSGLPPNEQYF
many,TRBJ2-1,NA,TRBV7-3,TGTGCCAGCAGCTTAATTCCCGAAAGACTCGCTGAGCAGTTCTTC,CASSLIPERLAEQFF
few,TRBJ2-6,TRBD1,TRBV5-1,TGCGCCAGTACGGACAGGGCTTCTGGGGCCAACGTCCTGACTTTC,CASTDRASGANVLTF
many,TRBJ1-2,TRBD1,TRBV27,TGTGCCAGCAGTTACACCCCGCGACAGGGTCGGTTCTATGGCTACACCTTC,CASSYTPRQGRFYGYTF